This T cell receptor beta chain was captured in a study of cytomegalovirus exposure and HLA in healthy donors. General study findings and limits: A missense variant in DCLRE1C was later tied to TCR beta V- and J-gene trimming. TRBV6-2, TRBV6-3 and other indistinguishable V segments were excluded. An analysis that came later showed most CMV-associated TCR beta chains appearing HLA-restricted.

All the people who gave samples were healthy bone marrow donors. This clone showed up just a few times. Its antigen remains unidentified. This CDR3 is 13 amino acids long. Germline V CDR1 and CDR2: MNHEY, SVGAGI. The V end lost 6 bases, the J end lost 12 bases, and 20 bases lay between the germline ends. The study ran its PCR with 60 Vbeta and 13 Jbeta primers. Clones were sequenced by immunoSEQ multiplex PCR, and TCRdb holds only the in-frame ones, with some missing. The sample holds 150,000 to 200,000 clones, roughly 12% seen once. The chain carries TRBV6-5 and TRBJ2-5, with D possibly being TRBD1 (5 bases). The specimen sequenced was PBMCs. The TCR was taken from a man over 45 in good health and CMV-seropositive. CDR3 region: CASSGQNGVTKYF. The CDR3, as DNA: TGTGCCAGCAGCGGACAAAATGGCGTCACTAAGTACTTC.